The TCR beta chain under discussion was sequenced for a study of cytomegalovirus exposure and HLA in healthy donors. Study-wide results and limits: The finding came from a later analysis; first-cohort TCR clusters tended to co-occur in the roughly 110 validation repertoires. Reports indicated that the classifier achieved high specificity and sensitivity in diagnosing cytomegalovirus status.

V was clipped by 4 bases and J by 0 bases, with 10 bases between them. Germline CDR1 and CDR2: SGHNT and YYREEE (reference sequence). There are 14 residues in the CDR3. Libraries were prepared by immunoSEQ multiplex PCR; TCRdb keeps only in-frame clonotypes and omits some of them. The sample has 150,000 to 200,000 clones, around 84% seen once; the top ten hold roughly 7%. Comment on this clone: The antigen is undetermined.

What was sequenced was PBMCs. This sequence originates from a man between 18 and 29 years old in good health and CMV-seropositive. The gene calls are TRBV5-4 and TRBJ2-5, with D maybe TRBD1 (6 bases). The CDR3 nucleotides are TGTGCCAGCAGCCCCGGACAGTACCAAGAGACCCAGTACTTC. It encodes CASSPGQYQETQYF.